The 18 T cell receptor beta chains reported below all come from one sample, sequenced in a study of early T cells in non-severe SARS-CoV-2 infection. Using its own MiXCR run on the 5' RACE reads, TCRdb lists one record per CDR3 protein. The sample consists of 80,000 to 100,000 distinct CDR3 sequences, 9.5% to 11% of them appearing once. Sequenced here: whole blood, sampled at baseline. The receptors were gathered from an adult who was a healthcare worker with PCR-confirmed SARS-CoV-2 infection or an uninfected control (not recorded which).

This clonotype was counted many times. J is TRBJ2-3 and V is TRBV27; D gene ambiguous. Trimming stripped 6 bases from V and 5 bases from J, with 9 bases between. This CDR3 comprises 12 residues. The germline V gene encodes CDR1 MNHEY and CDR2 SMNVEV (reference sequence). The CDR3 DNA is TGTGCCAGCAGCCCATCTTTAGATACGCAGTATTTT. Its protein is CASSPSLDTQYF.

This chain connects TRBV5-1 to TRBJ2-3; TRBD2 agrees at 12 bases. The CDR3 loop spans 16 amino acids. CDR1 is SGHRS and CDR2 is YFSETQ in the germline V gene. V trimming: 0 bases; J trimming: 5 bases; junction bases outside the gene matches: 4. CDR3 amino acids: CASSLVLAGGQDTQYF. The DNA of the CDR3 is TGCGCCAGCAGCTTGGTGCTAGCGGGGGGGCAAGATACGCAGTATTTT. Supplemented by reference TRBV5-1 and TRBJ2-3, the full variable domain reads KAGVTQTPRYLIKTRGQQVTLSCSPISGHRSVSWYQQTPGQGLQFLFEYFSETQRNKGNFPGRFSGRQFSNSRSEMNVSTLELGDSALYLCASSLVLAGGQDTQYFGPGTRLTVL.

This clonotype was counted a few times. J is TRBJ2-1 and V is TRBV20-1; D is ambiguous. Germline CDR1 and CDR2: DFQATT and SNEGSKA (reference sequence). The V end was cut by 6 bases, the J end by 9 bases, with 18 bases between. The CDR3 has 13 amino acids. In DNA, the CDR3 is TGCAGTGCCACAGATATAAGACAAATTGAGCAGTTCTTC. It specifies CSATDIRQIEQFF.

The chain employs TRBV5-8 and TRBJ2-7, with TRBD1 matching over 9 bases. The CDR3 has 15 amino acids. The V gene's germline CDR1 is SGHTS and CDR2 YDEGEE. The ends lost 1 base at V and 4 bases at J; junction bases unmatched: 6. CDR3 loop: CASSLQPGQGYEQYF. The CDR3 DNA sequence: TGTGCCAGCAGCTTGCAACCGGGACAGGGTTACGAGCAGTACTTC. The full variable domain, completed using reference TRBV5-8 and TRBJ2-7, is EAGVTQSPTHLIKTRGQQATLRCSPISGHTSVYWYQQALGLGLQFLLWYDEGEERNRGNFPPRFSGRQFPNYSSELNVNALELEDSALYLCASSLQPGQGYEQYFGPGTRLTVT.

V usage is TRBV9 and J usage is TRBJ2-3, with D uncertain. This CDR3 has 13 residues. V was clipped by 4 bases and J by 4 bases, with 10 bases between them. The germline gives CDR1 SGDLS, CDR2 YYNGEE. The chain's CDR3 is CASSSLIPDTQYF. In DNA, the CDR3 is TGTGCCAGCAGCTCCCTAATCCCAGATACGCAGTATTTT.

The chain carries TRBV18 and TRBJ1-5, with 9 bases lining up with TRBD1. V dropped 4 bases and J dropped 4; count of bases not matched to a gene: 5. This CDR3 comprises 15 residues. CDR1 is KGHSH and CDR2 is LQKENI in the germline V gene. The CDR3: CASSRGQGLNQPQHF. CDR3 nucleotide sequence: TGTGCCAGCTCACGGGGACAGGGCTTGAATCAGCCCCAGCATTTT.

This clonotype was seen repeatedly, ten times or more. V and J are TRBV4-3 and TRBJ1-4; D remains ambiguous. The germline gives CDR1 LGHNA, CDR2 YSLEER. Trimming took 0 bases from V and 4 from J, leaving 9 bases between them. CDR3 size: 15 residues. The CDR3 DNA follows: TGCGCCAGCAGCCAAGATGAACTGATTAATGAAAAACTGTTTTTT. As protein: CASSQDELINEKLFF.

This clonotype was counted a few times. CDR3 DNA sequence: TGCAGTGCTAGAGATCAAAGCGGGAGGGCCCCAGATACGCAGTATTTT. Translating it yields CSARDQSGRAPDTQYF. The genes are TRBV20-1 and TRBJ2-3, with 10 bases identical to TRBD2. Germline V lookup: CDR1 DFQATT, CDR2 SNEGSKA (reference sequence). The CDR3 has 16 amino acids. V dropped 0 bases and J dropped 4; count of bases not matched to a gene: 7.

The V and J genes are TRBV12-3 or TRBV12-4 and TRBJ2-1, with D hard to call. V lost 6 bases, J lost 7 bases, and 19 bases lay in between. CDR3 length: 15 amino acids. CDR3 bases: TGTGCCAGCAGCCGCGGAACCCGGGCCGGGAATGAGCAGTTCTTC. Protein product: CASSRGTRAGNEQFF.

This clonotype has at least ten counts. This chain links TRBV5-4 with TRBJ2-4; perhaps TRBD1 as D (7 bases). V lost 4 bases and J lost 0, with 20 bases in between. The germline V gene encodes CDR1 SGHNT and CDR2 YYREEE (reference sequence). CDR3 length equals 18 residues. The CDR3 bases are TGTGCCAGCAGCCCGGCGGGGTCAGGGGGACTAGCCAAAAACATTCAGTACTTC. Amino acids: CASSPAGSGGLAKNIQYF.

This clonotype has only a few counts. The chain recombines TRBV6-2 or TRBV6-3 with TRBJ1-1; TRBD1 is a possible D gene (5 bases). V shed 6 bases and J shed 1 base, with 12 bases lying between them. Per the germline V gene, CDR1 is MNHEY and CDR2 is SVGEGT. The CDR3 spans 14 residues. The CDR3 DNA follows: TGTGCCAGCAGCCTCGGTAGGGGGAACACTGAAGCTTTCTTT. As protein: CASSLGRGNTEAFF.

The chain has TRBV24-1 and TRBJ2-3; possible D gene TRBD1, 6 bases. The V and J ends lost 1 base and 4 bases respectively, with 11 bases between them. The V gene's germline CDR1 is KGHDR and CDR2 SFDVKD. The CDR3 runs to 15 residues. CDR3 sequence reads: CATSDFKQGPDTQYF. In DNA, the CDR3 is TGTGCCACCAGTGATTTTAAGCAGGGGCCAGATACGCAGTATTTT.

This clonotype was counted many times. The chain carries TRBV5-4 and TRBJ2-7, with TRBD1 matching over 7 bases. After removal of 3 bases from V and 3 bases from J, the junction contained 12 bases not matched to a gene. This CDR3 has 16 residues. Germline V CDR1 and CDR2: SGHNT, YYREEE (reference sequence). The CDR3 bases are TGTGCCAGCAGCTCGACCCTCACGGGACAGATCTACGAGCAGTACTTC. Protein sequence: CASSSTLTGQIYEQYF.

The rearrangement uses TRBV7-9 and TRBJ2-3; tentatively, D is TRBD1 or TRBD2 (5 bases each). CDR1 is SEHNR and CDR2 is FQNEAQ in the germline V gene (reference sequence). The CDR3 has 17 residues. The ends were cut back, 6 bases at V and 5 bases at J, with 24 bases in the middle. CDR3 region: CASREEIGAQGEDTQYF. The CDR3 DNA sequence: TGTGCCAGCAGGGAAGAGATCGGGGCCCAAGGGGAAGATACGCAGTATTTT.

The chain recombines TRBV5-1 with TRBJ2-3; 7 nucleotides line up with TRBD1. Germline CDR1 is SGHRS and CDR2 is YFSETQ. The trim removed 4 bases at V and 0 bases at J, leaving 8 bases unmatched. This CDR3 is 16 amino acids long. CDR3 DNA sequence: TGCGCCAGCAGCAAGGACGGGGACAGTAGCACAGATACGCAGTATTTT. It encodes CASSKDGDSSTDTQYF.

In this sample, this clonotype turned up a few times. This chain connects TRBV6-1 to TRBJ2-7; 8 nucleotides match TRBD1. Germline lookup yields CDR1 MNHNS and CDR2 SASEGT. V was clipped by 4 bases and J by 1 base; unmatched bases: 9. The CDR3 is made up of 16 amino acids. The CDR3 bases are TGTGCCAGCAGTGCCGTAGGACAGGGAGGATCCTACGAGCAGTACTTC. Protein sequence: CASSAVGQGGSYEQYF.

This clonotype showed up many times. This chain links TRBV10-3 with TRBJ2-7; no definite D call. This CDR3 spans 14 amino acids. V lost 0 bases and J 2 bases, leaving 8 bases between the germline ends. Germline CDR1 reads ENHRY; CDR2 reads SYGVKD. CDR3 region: CAISESTAAYEQYF. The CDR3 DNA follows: TGTGCCATCAGTGAGTCTACCGCCGCCTACGAGCAGTACTTC.

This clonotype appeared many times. DNA of the CDR3: TGTGCCAGCAGGCAGGGAATGAACACTGAAGCTTTCTTT. Its translation: CASRQGMNTEAFF. The genes are TRBV2 and TRBJ1-1, with D maybe TRBD1 (5 bases). Germline CDR1 and CDR2: SNHLY and FYNNEI. The ends were cut back, 6 bases at V and 0 bases at J, with 8 bases in the middle. This CDR3 spans 13 amino acids.